These T cell receptor beta chains were read from a single sample in a study of blood T cell repertoires in COVID-19. Clones were sequenced by immunoSEQ multiplex PCR, and TCRdb holds only the in-frame ones, with some missing. The sample carries hundreds of thousands of clones, 85% to 90% recorded once. Input material: peripheral blood. The receptor set was obtained from a woman in her 30s with COVID-19, enrolled during active disease. Both conserved end residues are part of each CDR3. Each record gives: V gene, J gene, D gene, clone size, CDR3 protein, CDR3 DNA. D genes are given only for firm matches. Size values are once, few and many counts, or a class for expanded clones, and some rows have none.

V: TRBV5-1; J: TRBJ2-5; D: NA; size: NA; CDR3: CASSDSTKETQYF; DNA: TGCGCCAGCAGCGACAGCACGAAAGAGACCCAGTACTTC
V: TRBV27; J: TRBJ1-2; D: TRBD1; size: NA; CDR3: CASSDKDLGGRVGYGYTF; DNA: TGTGCCAGCAGTGATAAGGACCTAGGGGGCCGGGTGGGGTATGGCTACACCTTC
V: TRBV19; J: TRBJ1-1; D: TRBD1; size: NA; CDR3: CASNRGQNTEAFF; DNA: TGTGCCAGTAACAGGGGTCAGAACACTGAAGCTTTCTTT
V: TRBV5-1; J: TRBJ1-2; D: NA; size: NA; CDR3: CASRQGFGYTF; DNA: TGCGCCAGCAGACAGGGATTTGGCTACACCTTC
V: TRBV6-1; J: TRBJ1-5; D: NA; size: NA; CDR3: CASSEQGSLGNQPQHF; DNA: TGTGCCAGCAGTGAACAGGGGTCTTTGGGCAATCAGCCCCAGCATTTT
V: TRBV27; J: TRBJ1-6; D: NA; size: NA; CDR3: CASMRGYNPPLHF; DNA: TGTGCCAGCATGAGGGGGTATAATCCACCCCTCCACTTT
V: TRBV28; J: TRBJ1-3; D: NA; size: NA; CDR3: CASSPGPGTLTSGNTIYF; DNA: TGTGCCAGCAGCCCAGGTCCCGGGACACTCACCTCTGGAAACACCATATATTTT
V: TRBV19; J: TRBJ2-5; D: TRBD2; size: few; CDR3: CASRKGLAETQYF; DNA: TGTGCCAGTAGAAAGGGACTAGCGGAGACCCAGTACTTC
V: TRBV29-1; J: TRBJ2-7; D: NA; size: NA; CDR3: CSYQSRSSYEQYF; DNA: TGCAGTTATCAATCTAGGAGCTCCTACGAGCAGTACTTC
V: TRBV5-4; J: TRBJ2-2; D: TRBD1; size: NA; CDR3: CASSKGQEYTGELFF; DNA: TGTGCCAGCAGCAAAGGACAGGAATACACCGGGGAGCTGTTTTTT
V: TRBV6-1; J: TRBJ2-7; D: NA; size: NA; CDR3: CASSAHHRSLNYEQYF; DNA: TGTGCCAGCAGTGCACACCACAGGTCCCTGAACTACGAGCAGTACTTC
V: TRBV21-1; J: TRBJ2-7; D: NA; size: once; CDR3: CASSKMNRGAYEQYF; DNA: TGTGCCAGCAGCAAAATGAACAGGGGTGCCTACGAGCAGTACTTC
V: TRBV7-2; J: TRBJ1-3; D: NA; size: NA; CDR3: CASSFAPSVSGNTIYF; DNA: TGTGCCAGCAGCTTCGCCCCGTCGGTCTCTGGAAACACCATATATTTT
V: TRBV2; J: TRBJ1-5; D: NA; size: NA; CDR3: CASSVQGGSGQPQHF; DNA: TGTGCCAGCAGTGTGCAGGGAGGGTCAGGCCAGCCCCAGCATTTT
V: TRBV21-1; J: TRBJ1-1; D: NA; size: NA; CDR3: CASSKLRDRGRNTEAFF; DNA: TGTGCCAGCAGCAAACTCCGGGACAGGGGACGGAACACTGAAGCTTTCTTT
V: TRBV18; J: TRBJ1-1; D: TRBD1; size: NA; CDR3: CASSAGTGDPEAFF; DNA: TGTGCCAGCTCAGCCGGGACAGGCGACCCCGAAGCTTTCTTT
V: TRBV13; J: TRBJ2-3; D: TRBD2; size: NA; CDR3: CASSDSGGKPYTQYF; DNA: TGTGCCAGCAGCGATAGCGGGGGGAAACCTTATACGCAGTATTTT
V: TRBV6-1; J: TRBJ1-1; D: TRBD1; size: NA; CDR3: CASSENRGRVNTEAFF; DNA: TGTGCCAGCAGTGAAAACAGGGGAAGGGTGAACACTGAAGCTTTCTTT
V: TRBV5-4; J: TRBJ2-6; D: TRBD2; size: NA; CDR3: CASSSLGGSLTGANVLTF; DNA: TGTGCCAGCAGCTCCCTGGGGGGGTCCTTAACTGGGGCCAACGTCCTGACTTTC
V: TRBV6-6; J: TRBJ2-1; D: NA; size: once; CDR3: CATSPEGGDEQFF; DNA: TGTGCCACGTCCCCCGAGGGAGGCGATGAGCAGTTCTTC
V: TRBV5-6; J: TRBJ1-1; D: NA; size: once; CDR3: CASSLKLGGLEAFF; DNA: TGTGCCAGCAGCTTGAAGTTGGGGGGGCTTGAAGCTTTCTTT
V: TRBV11-2; J: TRBJ2-5; D: NA; size: NA; CDR3: CASSLAWGHQETQYF; DNA: TGTGCCAGCAGCTTAGCGTGGGGGCACCAAGAGACCCAGTACTTC
V: TRBV9; J: TRBJ1-5; D: TRBD1; size: NA; CDR3: CASSPTSGGSQPQHF; DNA: TGTGCCAGCAGCCCCACGTCAGGGGGCAGTCAGCCCCAGCATTTT
V: TRBV28; J: TRBJ1-2; D: NA; size: once; CDR3: CASSLGGIYGYTF; DNA: TGTGCCAGCAGTTTGGGGGGGATCTATGGCTACACCTTC
V: TRBV6-5; J: TRBJ2-1; D: TRBD2; size: NA; CDR3: CASSSPSGGSYNEQFF; DNA: TGTGCCAGCAGTTCCCCCAGCGGGGGGTCCTACAATGAGCAGTTCTTC
V: TRBV24-1; J: TRBJ2-3; D: TRBD2; size: NA; CDR3: CATSLAGGGDTQYF; DNA: TGTGCCACCTCACTAGCGGGGGGGGGAGATACGCAGTATTTT